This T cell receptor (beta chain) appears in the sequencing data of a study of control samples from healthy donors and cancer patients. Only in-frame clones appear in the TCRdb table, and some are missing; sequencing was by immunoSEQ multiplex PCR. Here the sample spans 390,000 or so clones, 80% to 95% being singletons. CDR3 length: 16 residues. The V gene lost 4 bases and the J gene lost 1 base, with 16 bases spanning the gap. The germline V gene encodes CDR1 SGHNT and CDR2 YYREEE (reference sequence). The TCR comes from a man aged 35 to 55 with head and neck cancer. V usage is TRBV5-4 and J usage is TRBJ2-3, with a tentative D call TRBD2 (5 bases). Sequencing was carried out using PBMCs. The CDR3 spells CASSGSDGKGTDTQYF. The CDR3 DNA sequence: TGTGCCAGCAGCGGTTCGGACGGGAAGGGCACAGATACGCAGTATTTT. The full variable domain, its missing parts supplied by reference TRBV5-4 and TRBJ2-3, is ETGVTQSPTHLIKTRGQQVTLRCSSQSGHNTVSWYQQALGQGPQFIFQYYREEENGRGNFPPRFSGLQFPNYSSELNVNALELDDSALYLCASSGSDGKGTDTQYFGPGTRLTVL.